This T cell receptor (beta chain) was sequenced for a study of early T cells in non-severe SARS-CoV-2 infection. About the research overall: From unsorted whole blood, bulk RNA was sequenced, and the chains remained unpaired. Findings of the study overall: VDJdb matching favored anti-spike CD8 responses, missing private and CD4 specificities.

With regard to this clonotype: Its target is not known.

CDR3 length equals 11 residues. The V gene lost 1 base and the J gene lost 7 bases, with 5 bases spanning the gap. Per germline, CDR1 SQVTM and CDR2 ANQGSEA. Attachment of unique molecular identifiers was made to individual cDNA molecules. TCRdb used MiXCR to reprocess the 5' RACE reads, holding one entry per CDR3 protein. The sample carries some 59,000 distinct CDR3 sequences, less than 9.5% recorded once. The source material was whole blood, sampled at baseline. The rearrangement joins TRBV29-1 to TRBJ2-1; D is unresolved. This receptor was taken from an adult who was a healthcare worker with PCR-confirmed SARS-CoV-2 infection or an uninfected control (not recorded which). The CDR3 reads CSVEGGNEQFF. Here the CDR3 DNA reads TGCAGCGTTGAAGGAGGAAATGAGCAGTTCTTC.